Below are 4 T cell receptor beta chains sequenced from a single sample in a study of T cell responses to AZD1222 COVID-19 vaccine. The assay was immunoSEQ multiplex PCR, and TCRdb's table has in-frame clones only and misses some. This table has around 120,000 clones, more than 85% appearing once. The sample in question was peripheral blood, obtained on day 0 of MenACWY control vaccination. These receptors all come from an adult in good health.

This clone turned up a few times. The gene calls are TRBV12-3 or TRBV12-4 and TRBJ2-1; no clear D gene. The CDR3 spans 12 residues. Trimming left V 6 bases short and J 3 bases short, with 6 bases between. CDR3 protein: CASSRIYNEQFF. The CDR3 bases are TGTGCCAGCAGCCGAATCTACAATGAGCAGTTCTTC.

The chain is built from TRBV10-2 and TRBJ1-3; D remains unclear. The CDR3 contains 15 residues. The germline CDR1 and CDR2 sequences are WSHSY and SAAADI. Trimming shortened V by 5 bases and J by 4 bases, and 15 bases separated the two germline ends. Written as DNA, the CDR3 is TGCGCCAGCAGTACCGCCGTTGGATGGGGAAACACCATATATTTT. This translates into CASSTAVGWGNTIYF.

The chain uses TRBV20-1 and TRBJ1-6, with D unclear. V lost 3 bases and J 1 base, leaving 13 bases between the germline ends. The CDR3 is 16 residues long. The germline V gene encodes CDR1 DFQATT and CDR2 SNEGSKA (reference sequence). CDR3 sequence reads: CSASAGIGSYNSPLHF. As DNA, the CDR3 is TGCAGTGCTAGTGCGGGGATCGGGTCCTATAATTCACCCCTCCACTTT.

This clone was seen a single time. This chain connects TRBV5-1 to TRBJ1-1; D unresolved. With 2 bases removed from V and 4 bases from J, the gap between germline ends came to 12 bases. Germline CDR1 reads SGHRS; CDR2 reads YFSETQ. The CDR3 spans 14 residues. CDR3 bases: TGCGCCAGCAGCTTCGGGCCCTCGGGCACTGAAGCTTTCTTT. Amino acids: CASSFGPSGTEAFF.